These 17 T cell receptor beta chains originate from one sample sequenced in a study of blood T cell repertoires in COVID-19. Some clones are missing from TCRdb's copy, which holds only in-frame ones; the method was immunoSEQ multiplex PCR. The table lists some 170,000 clones, approximately 85% of them singletons. Sequenced input: peripheral blood. All receptors derive from a woman aged 55-69 years with acute or convalescent COVID-19.

J is TRBJ1-1 and V is TRBV19; D is perhaps TRBD1 (5 bases). Germline V gene data show CDR1 as LNHDA and CDR2 as SQIVND (reference sequence). The CDR3 has 13 residues. V was clipped by 3 bases and J by 1 base, with 6 bases between them. The CDR3 here is CASSIQGNTEAFF. DNA for the CDR3: TGTGCCAGTAGTATTCAGGGGAACACTGAAGCTTTCTTT.

V and J are TRBV7-3 and TRBJ2-1; a possible D gene is TRBD2 (5 bases). Germline V CDR1 and CDR2: SGHTA, FQGTGA. This CDR3 region has 15 residues. Trimming took off 6 bases at V and 1 base at J, with 13 bases between the two ends. CDR3 coding DNA: TGTGCCAGCAGTTTTTCCCCGGGGTCCTACAATGAGCAGTTCTTC. It codes for CASSFSPGSYNEQFF.

V and J are TRBV7-8 and TRBJ1-1, with D possibly matching TRBD1 (6 bases). Trimming removed 1 base from V and 3 bases from J, with 12 bases in between. Germline values: CDR1 SGHVS, CDR2 FQNEAQ. The CDR3 loop spans 15 amino acids. CDR3 DNA sequence: TGTGCCAGCAGCTTAGATACAGGGTATGACACTGAAGCTTTCTTT. Its translation: CASSLDTGYDTEAFF.

V gene TRBV19 combines with J gene TRBJ1-1; TRBD1 might be the D (6 bases). With 4 bases removed from V and 3 bases from J, the gap between germline ends came to 15 bases. Per germline, CDR1 LNHDA and CDR2 SQIVND (reference sequence). The CDR3 runs to 15 residues. CDR3 nucleotide sequence: TGTGCCAGTAGTAAAAACAGGGTAAAGGACACTGAAGCTTTCTTT. This sequence encodes CASSKNRVKDTEAFF. Combining the CDR3 with reference TRBV19 and TRBJ1-1 gives the whole variable domain DGGITQSPKYLFRKEGQNVTLSCEQNLNHDAMYWYRQDPGQGLRLIYYSQIVNDFQKGDIAEGYSVSREKKESFPLTVTSAQKNPTAFYLCASSKNRVKDTEAFFGQGTRLTVV.

The V gene is TRBV29-1, the J gene TRBJ2-3; D perhaps matches TRBD1 (6 bases). The germline V and J ends were trimmed by 4 bases and 4 bases, with 9 bases remaining between them. CDR1 and CDR2 (germline): SQVTM, ANQGSEA. This CDR3 has 12 amino acids. The DNA of the CDR3 is TGCAGCGTTGTACAGGGCCCAGATACGCAGTATTTT. It yields the protein CSVVQGPDTQYF.

This clone was observed once. This chain joins TRBV10-3 and TRBJ2-7; TRBD2 might be the D (5 bases). Germline V lookup: CDR1 ENHRY, CDR2 SYGVKD. Deletions cut 5 bases from V and 5 bases from J, with 19 bases between. CDR3 length: 15 amino acids. CDR3 residues: CAISWGEGFAHEQYF. For the CDR3, the DNA is TGTGCCATCAGTTGGGGTGAGGGTTTTGCACACGAGCAGTACTTC.

This chain uses TRBV6-4 with TRBJ1-5, with D perhaps TRBD1 (6 bases). Germline-derived CDR1 and CDR2 are MRHNA and SNTAGT. The CDR3 runs to 13 residues. V was clipped by 2 bases and J by 7 bases, with 9 bases between them. The CDR3 here is CASSDRQAQPQHF. In DNA form, the CDR3 reads TGTGCCAGCAGTGACCGACAGGCACAGCCCCAGCATTTT.

The table lists this clone with a few counts. The chain carries TRBV5-1 and TRBJ2-1; unclear D gene. The CDR3 sequence is 13 residues long. Trimming removed 0 bases at V and 3 bases at J, with 4 bases between. The germline V gene encodes CDR1 SGHRS and CDR2 YFSETQ. The CDR3 sequence is CASSLAVYNEQFF. CDR3 DNA sequence: TGCGCCAGCAGCTTGGCGGTCTACAATGAGCAGTTCTTC. The whole variable domain, filled in from reference TRBV5-1 and TRBJ2-1, reads KAGVTQTPRYLIKTRGQQVTLSCSPISGHRSVSWYQQTPGQGLQFLFEYFSETQRNKGNFPGRFSGRQFSNSRSEMNVSTLELGDSALYLCASSLAVYNEQFFGPGTRLTVL.

The chain carries TRBV27 and TRBJ2-5; weak D call: TRBD1 (5 bases). This CDR3 is built from 13 residues. V shed 6 bases and J shed 5 bases, with 13 bases lying between them. Germline assignment: CDR1 MNHEY and CDR2 SMNVEV (reference sequence). The CDR3 region has the DNA TGTGCCAGCAGGCCCAGGGTCAGGGAGACCCAGTACTTC. This codes for CASRPRVRETQYF.

Here the CDR3 DNA reads TGCGCCAGCAGCTTGGAGGGCAGGGCCACTGAAGCTTTCTTT. Translated, it gives CASSLEGRATEAFF. The chain recombines TRBV5-1 with TRBJ1-1; TRBD1 might be the D (5 bases). CDR3 length: 14 amino acids. Trimming stripped 0 bases from V and 4 bases from J, with 10 bases between. The germline V gene has CDR1 SGHRS and CDR2 YFSETQ.

This chain connects TRBV7-2 to TRBJ1-2, with 7 bases that match TRBD1. Germline CDR1 SGHTA, CDR2 FQGNSA. The CDR3 sequence is 16 residues long. V shed 1 base, J shed 0 bases, and the junction held 5 bases outside the gene matches. The CDR3: CASSLELGGANYGYTF. CDR3 nucleotide sequence: TGTGCCAGCAGCTTAGAATTAGGGGGCGCTAACTATGGCTACACCTTC.

The chain links TRBV10-3 to TRBJ2-7; possibly TRBD1 for D (6 bases). Germline V gene sequence: CDR1 ENHRY, CDR2 SYGVKD. Trimming left V 4 bases short and J 6 bases short, with 13 bases between. This CDR3 is built from 13 residues. CDR3 in DNA: TGTGCCATCAGTGGAGCAACAGGGTTCGAGCAGTACGTC. This sequence encodes CAISGATGFEQYV.

This clone has just one count. This chain connects TRBV5-6 to TRBJ1-1; D not certain. V shed 1 base and J shed 1 base, with 5 bases lying between them. The CDR3 is 13 amino acids. CDR1 and CDR2 from the germline V gene are SGHDT and YYEEEE. The CDR3 region has the DNA TGTGCCAGCAGCTTGAACAGGAACACTGAAGCTTTCTTT. It is translated as CASSLNRNTEAFF.

The chain uses TRBV20-1 and TRBJ2-3, with D tentatively TRBD2 (5 bases). V shed 5 bases and J shed 11 bases, with 11 bases lying between them. Germline-derived CDR1 and CDR2 are DFQATT and SNEGSKA (reference sequence). CDR3 length: 10 amino acids. In nucleotides, the CDR3 is TGCAGTGCTCCGGGTGCGGGGCAGTATTTT. Translated, it gives CSAPGAGQYF.

The chain couples TRBV2 to TRBJ2-1; 9 bases line up with TRBD2. Trimming at V came to 10 bases and at J to 3 bases, leaving 13 bases not matched to a gene. This CDR3 region has 16 residues. CDR1 and CDR2 from the germline V gene are SNHLY and FYNNEI. This chain's CDR3 is CATAFGSGGIYNEQFF. The CDR3 DNA follows: TGTGCCACTGCCTTCGGTAGCGGGGGAATCTACAATGAGCAGTTCTTC. Looking up the rest from reference TRBV2 and TRBJ2-1 gives the full variable domain: EPEVTQTPSHQVTQMGQEVILRCVPISNHLYFYWYRQILGQKVEFLVSFYNNEISEKSEIFDDQFSVERPDGSNFTLKIRSTKLEDSAMYFCATAFGSGGIYNEQFFGPGTRLTVL.

In this sample, this clone turned up once. The gene calls are TRBV29-1 and TRBJ1-5, with 9 bases that match TRBD1. Germline loops: CDR1 SQVTM, CDR2 ANQGSEA. The CDR3 sequence is 15 residues long. J gave up 4 bases and V 6 bases, and 10 bases lay outside the gene matches. CDR3 in DNA: TGCAGCGTCACCCTTACCGGGACAGGGAATCAGCCCCAGCATTTT. This codes for CSVTLTGTGNQPQHF.

The CDR3 nucleotides read TGCAGCGCCGTGGGGGGACAGGGGATAAGCGGCTACACCTTC. Encoded protein: CSAVGGQGISGYTF. The chain couples TRBV29-1 to TRBJ1-2; 10 bases are shared with TRBD1. With V trimmed by 7 bases and J by 8 bases, 13 bases remained unmatched. CDR3 length: 14 residues. Germline V CDR1 and CDR2: SQVTM, ANQGSEA.